Below, 16 T cell receptor beta chains from the same sample are listed, as sequenced in a study of blood T cell repertoires in COVID-19. TCRdb's copy holds only in-frame clones and misses some; the assay was immunoSEQ multiplex PCR. The sample has about 49,000 clones, approximately 81% seen once. The sample comprised peripheral blood. The origin of the receptors is a woman at least 80 years old with COVID-19, enrolled during active disease.

The chain links TRBV10-3 to TRBJ2-7, with 8 bases fitting TRBD2. V gave up 4 bases and J gave up 4 bases; unmatched junction bases: 6. The CDR3 totals 14 residues. The germline V gene encodes CDR1 ENHRY and CDR2 SYGVKD. The CDR3 region is CAISVASGPYEQYF. Written as DNA, the CDR3 is TGTGCCATCAGTGTGGCTAGCGGGCCGTACGAGCAGTACTTC.

The rearrangement uses TRBV7-2 and TRBJ1-2, with D tentatively TRBD1 (5 bases). Germline loops: CDR1 SGHTA, CDR2 FQGNSA. There are 12 residues in the CDR3. V was cut by 5 bases and J by 5 bases, with 9 bases left in between. CDR3 sequence reads: CASSLGGYGYTF. The DNA for the CDR3 is TGTGCCAGCAGCCTGGGGGGATATGGCTACACCTTC.

The chain joins TRBV21-1 to TRBJ2-7; the DNA was not compared with TRBD2, the D call given in the table. TRBV21-1 is an annotated pseudogene. CDR3 length equals 15 residues. The CDR3 region is CASSQGLAGVLEQYF. Here the CDR3 DNA reads TGTGCCAGCAGCCAGGGACTAGCGGGAGTTCTCGAGCAGTACTTC.

This clone came up once. The V and J genes are TRBV19 and TRBJ2-3, with 11 nucleotides matching TRBD2. The CDR3 runs to 14 residues. CDR1 and CDR2 (germline): LNHDA, SQIVND (reference sequence). J lost 6 bases, V lost 9 bases, and 8 bases had no gene match. This chain's CDR3 is CASRTSGPTDTQYF. CDR3 DNA: TGTGCCAGCAGGACTAGCGGGCCTACGGATACGCAGTATTTT.

The V and J genes are TRBV28 and TRBJ1-1; 7 nucleotides line up with TRBD1. There are 15 residues in the CDR3. Losses at the gene ends were 6 bases for V and 0 bases for J; bases not matched to a gene: 7. Germline assignment: CDR1 MDHEN and CDR2 SYDVKM. Written as DNA, the CDR3 is TGTGCCAGCAGAGGGGACAGTACTCTGAACACTGAAGCTTTCTTT. Protein sequence: CASRGDSTLNTEAFF.

This clone has a single count. V usage is TRBV10-2 and J usage is TRBJ2-5, with TRBD2 matching over 7 bases. This CDR3 is 15 amino acids long. V dropped 2 bases and J dropped 2; count of bases not matched to a gene: 5. Germline CDR1 and CDR2: WSHSY and SAAADI. The CDR3 DNA is TGCGCCAGCAGTGAGGCTAGCGGCCCTCAAGAGACCCAGTACTTC. This encodes CASSEASGPQETQYF.

CDR3 protein: CASNLQGAGANVLTF. The CDR3 DNA is TGTGCCAGTAACCTACAGGGGGCCGGGGCCAACGTCCTGACTTTC. The gene calls are TRBV19 and TRBJ2-6; 9 nucleotides align to TRBD1. J lost 4 bases, V lost 7 bases, and 5 bases had no gene match. This CDR3 comprises 15 residues. Germline V gene data show CDR1 as LNHDA and CDR2 as SQIVND (reference sequence).

The chain recombines TRBV7-9 with TRBJ1-1, with 8 bases that match TRBD1. Germline V lookup: CDR1 SEHNR, CDR2 FQNEAQ (reference sequence). With V trimmed by 6 bases and J by 6 bases, 12 bases remained unmatched. The CDR3 runs 15 residues. The CDR3 DNA follows: TGTGCCAGCAGGGTAAACAGGGGGGCGACATCTGAAGCTTTCTTT. It specifies CASRVNRGATSEAFF.

This clone is a singleton in its sample. The gene calls are TRBV19 and TRBJ1-3, with 9 positions matching TRBD1. The germline V gene has CDR1 LNHDA and CDR2 SQIVND (reference sequence). Losses at the gene ends were 7 bases for V and 1 base for J; bases not matched to a gene: 8. The CDR3 is 16 residues long. CDR3 sequence (DNA): TGTGCCAGTACCACGGACAGGGGATGGTCTGGAAACACCATATATTTT. Protein sequence: CASTTDRGWSGNTIYF. Full variable domain (remainder filled in from reference TRBV19 and TRBJ1-3): DGGITQSPKYLFRKEGQNVTLSCEQNLNHDAMYWYRQDPGQGLRLIYYSQIVNDFQKGDIAEGYSVSREKKESFPLTVTSAQKNPTAFYLCASTTDRGWSGNTIYFGEGSWLTVV.

This clone has only one observation. The V gene is TRBV12-3 or TRBV12-4, the J gene TRBJ2-1; weak D call: TRBD1 (6 bases). CDR3 length: 11 amino acids. The V end lost 6 bases, the J end lost 14 bases, and 14 bases lay between the germline ends. The CDR3 coding sequence is TGTGCCAGCAGATCGGACAGTGGGAAGTTCTTC. Its translation is CASRSDSGKFF.

This chain links TRBV6-2 or TRBV6-3 with TRBJ2-3; 8 nucleotides agree with TRBD2. Per the germline V gene, CDR1 is MNHEY and CDR2 is SVGEGT. The CDR3 totals 15 residues. Germline trimming cut 5 bases from V and 1 base from J; bases unmatched to any gene: 5. CDR3 residues: CASSRPGGGTDTQYF. The CDR3 DNA reads TGTGCCAGCAGTCGCCCCGGGGGGGGCACAGATACGCAGTATTTT.

The chain recombines TRBV10-3 with TRBJ2-3; D is unclear. In germline, CDR1 is ENHRY, CDR2 SYGVKD. This CDR3 is 11 amino acids long. Trimming stripped 6 bases from V and 4 bases from J, with 5 bases between. Written as DNA, the CDR3 is TGTGCCATCAGCCAGTCAGATACGCAGTATTTT. Translation gives CAISQSDTQYF.

The rearrangement links TRBV3-1 (or the pseudogene TRBV3-2) to TRBJ2-7, with 9 bases fitting TRBD1. J was trimmed by 6 bases and V by 1 base; bases with no gene match: 13. The CDR3 length is 17 residues. Germline lookup yields CDR1 LGHDT and CDR2 YNNKEL (reference sequence). CDR3 sequence: CASSQVGRKQGALEQYF. DNA for the CDR3: TGTGCCAGCAGCCAAGTGGGGAGGAAACAGGGGGCCCTCGAGCAGTACTTC.

V is TRBV28 and J is TRBJ2-2; 7 bases are a match to TRBD1. V shed 5 bases, J shed 0 bases, and the junction held 6 bases outside the gene matches. CDR3 length equals 16 residues. Germline CDR1 and CDR2: MDHEN and SYDVKM. In DNA, the CDR3 is TGTGCCAGCAGTCCCATAGGGACAGCGAACACCGGGGAGCTGTTTTTT. Its translation: CASSPIGTANTGELFF.

The rearrangement uses TRBV7-2 and TRBJ2-7, with D tentatively TRBD1 (6 bases). CDR1 is SGHTA, CDR2 FQGNSA, per germline. The CDR3 consists of 14 residues. The V end lost 1 base, the J end lost 4 bases, and 11 bases lay between the germline ends. For the CDR3, the DNA is TGTGCCAGCAGCTTAGACAGGGCAGTATACGAGCAGTACTTC. Residues: CASSLDRAVYEQYF.

This clone was counted between two and nine times. The genes are TRBV7-9 and TRBJ2-7; 8 nucleotides line up with TRBD1. Germline V gene data show CDR1 as SEHNR and CDR2 as FQNEAQ (reference sequence). The CDR3 loop spans 16 amino acids. Trimming at V came to 6 bases and at J to 2 bases, leaving 12 bases not matched to a gene. CDR3 sequence (DNA): TGTGCCAGCAGGTACTACAGACAGGGGAAGACCTACGAGCAGTACTTC. Its protein product is CASRYYRQGKTYEQYF.